This T cell receptor (beta chain) stems from a study of shared clonotypes between healthy human individuals. General study points: Having only a few donors restricted how much genetic and exposure-history diversity was captured. Relative to clonotypes present in all four donors, those not shared had lower generation probabilities. Relative to memory subsets, naive subsets generally showed larger estimated richness.

The assay used deep level. Sequencing used immunoSEQ multiplex PCR; TCRdb keeps in-frame clones, though not all of them. The sample shows around 980,000 clones, approximately 78% of them seen only once. A remark on this clone: Its specificity is unknown.

The CDR3 runs 18 residues. V lost 5 bases and J lost 5; bases outside the gene matches: 10. Germline V gene lookup returns CDR1 MDHEN and CDR2 SYDVKM. The sample taken for sequencing was memory CD4+ T cells from PBMCs. Subset in this sample: CD45RA-negative fraction. The receptor's source is a man aged 18-30 years in good health. Some clones in this sample may be carry-over from other donors' samples. The genes are TRBV28 and TRBJ2-1; TRBD2 matches 15 bases. CDR3 DNA: TGTGCCAGCAGTGGACTAGCGGGAGGGCCTCGACATAACAATGAGCAGTTCTTC. This translates into CASSGLAGGPRHNNEQFF.